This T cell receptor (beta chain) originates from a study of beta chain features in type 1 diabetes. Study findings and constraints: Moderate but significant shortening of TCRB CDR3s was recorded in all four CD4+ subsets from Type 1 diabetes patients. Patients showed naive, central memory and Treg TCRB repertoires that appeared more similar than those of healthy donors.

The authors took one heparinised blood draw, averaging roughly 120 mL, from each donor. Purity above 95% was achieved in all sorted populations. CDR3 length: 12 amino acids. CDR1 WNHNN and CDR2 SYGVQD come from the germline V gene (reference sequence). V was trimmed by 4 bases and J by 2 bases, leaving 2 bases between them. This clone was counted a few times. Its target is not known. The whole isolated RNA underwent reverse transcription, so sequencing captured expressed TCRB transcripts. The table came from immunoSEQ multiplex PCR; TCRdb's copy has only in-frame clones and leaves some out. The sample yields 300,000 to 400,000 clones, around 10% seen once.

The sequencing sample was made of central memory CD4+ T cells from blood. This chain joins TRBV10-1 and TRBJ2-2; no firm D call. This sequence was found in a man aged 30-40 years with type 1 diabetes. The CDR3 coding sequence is TGCGCCAGCAGTGCCAACACCGGGGAGCTGTTTTTT. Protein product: CASSANTGELFF.